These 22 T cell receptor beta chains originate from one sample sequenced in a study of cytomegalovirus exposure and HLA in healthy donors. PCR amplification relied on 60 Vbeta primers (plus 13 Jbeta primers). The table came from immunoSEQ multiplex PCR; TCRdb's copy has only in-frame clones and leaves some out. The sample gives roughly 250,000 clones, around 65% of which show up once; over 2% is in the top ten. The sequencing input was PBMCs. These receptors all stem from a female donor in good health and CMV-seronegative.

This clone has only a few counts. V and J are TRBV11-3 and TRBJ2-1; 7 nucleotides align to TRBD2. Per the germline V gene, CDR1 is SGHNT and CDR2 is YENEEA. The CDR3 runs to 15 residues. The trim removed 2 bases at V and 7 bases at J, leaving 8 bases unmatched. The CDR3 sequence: CASSLHGSGWNEQFF. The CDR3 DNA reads TGTGCCAGCAGCTTACACGGTAGCGGGTGGAATGAGCAGTTCTTC. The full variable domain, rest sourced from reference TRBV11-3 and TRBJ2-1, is EAGVVQSPRYKIIEKKQPVAFWCNPISGHNTLYWYLQNLGQGPELLIRYENEEAVDDSQLPKDRFSAERLKGVDSTLKIQPAELGDSAVYLCASSLHGSGWNEQFFGPGTRLTVL.

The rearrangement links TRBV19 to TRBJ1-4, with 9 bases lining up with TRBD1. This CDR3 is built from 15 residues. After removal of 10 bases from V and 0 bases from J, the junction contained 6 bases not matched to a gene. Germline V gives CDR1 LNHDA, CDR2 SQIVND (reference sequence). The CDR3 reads CATRTGVPTNEKLFF. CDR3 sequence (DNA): TGTGCCACCAGGACAGGGGTTCCAACTAATGAAAAACTGTTTTTT.

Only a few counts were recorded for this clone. The CDR3 here is CASSIDPLGPQETQYF. Here the CDR3 DNA reads TGTGCCAGTAGTATAGATCCCCTGGGCCCCCAAGAGACCCAGTACTTC. This chain uses TRBV19 with TRBJ2-5; no definite D call. CDR1 LNHDA and CDR2 SQIVND come from the germline V gene (reference sequence). The CDR3 has 16 residues. Trimming stripped 0 bases from V and 1 base from J, with 12 bases between.

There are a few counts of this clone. The CDR3 nucleotides are TGTGCCAGCAGTTCGAGGGGAGGGGGAAGTGGGGCCAACGTCCTGACTTTC. This encodes CASSSRGGGSGANVLTF. The V call is TRBV28, the J call TRBJ2-6; TRBD2 might be the D (7 bases). V lost 4 bases, J lost 3 bases, and 16 bases lay in between. CDR3 length equals 17 residues. Germline CDR1 MDHEN, CDR2 SYDVKM.

The DNA of the CDR3 is TGTGCCAGCTCCGGACAGTGGAACACTGAAGCTTTCTTT. Protein: CASSGQWNTEAFF. V gene TRBV18 combines with J gene TRBJ1-1, with D perhaps matching TRBD1 (6 bases). CDR1 KGHSH and CDR2 LQKENI come from the germline V gene. This CDR3 is 13 amino acids long. V was clipped by 6 bases and J by 1 base, with 9 bases between them.

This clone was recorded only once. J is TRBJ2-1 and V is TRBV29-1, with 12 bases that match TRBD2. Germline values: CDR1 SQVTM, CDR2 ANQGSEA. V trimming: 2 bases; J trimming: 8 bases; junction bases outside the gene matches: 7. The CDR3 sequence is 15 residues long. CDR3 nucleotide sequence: TGCAGCGTTGAACGAGGACTAGCGGGGATGGATGAGCAGTTCTTC. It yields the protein CSVERGLAGMDEQFF.

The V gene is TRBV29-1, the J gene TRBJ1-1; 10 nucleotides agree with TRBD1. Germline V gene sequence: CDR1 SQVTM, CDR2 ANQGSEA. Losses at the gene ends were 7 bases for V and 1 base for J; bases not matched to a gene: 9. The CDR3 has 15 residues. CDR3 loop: CSASGTGDGNTEAFF. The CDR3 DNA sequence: TGCAGCGCAAGCGGGACAGGGGACGGGAACACTGAAGCTTTCTTT.

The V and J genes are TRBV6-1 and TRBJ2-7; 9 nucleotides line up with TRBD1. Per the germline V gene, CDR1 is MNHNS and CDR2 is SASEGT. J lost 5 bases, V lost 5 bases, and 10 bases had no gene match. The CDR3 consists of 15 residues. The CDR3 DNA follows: TGTGCCAGCAGTCTCACTCACAGGGGGCAAGACGAGCAGTACTTC. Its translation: CASSLTHRGQDEQYF.

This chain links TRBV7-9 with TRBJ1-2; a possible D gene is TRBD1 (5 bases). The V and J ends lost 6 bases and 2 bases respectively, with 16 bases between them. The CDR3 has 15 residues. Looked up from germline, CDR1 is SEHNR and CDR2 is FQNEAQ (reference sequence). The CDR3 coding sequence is TGTGCCAGCAGATTGGGGGGAGTGGAGAACTATGGCTACACCTTC. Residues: CASRLGGVENYGYTF.

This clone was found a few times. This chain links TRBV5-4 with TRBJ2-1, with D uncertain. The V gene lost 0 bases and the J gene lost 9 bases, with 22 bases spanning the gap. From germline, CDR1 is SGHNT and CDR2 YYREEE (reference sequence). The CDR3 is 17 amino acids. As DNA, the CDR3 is TGTGCCAGCAGCTTGGGTTCGAGAGCTCAAAGTCGCGGTGAGCAGTTCTTC. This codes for CASSLGSRAQSRGEQFF.

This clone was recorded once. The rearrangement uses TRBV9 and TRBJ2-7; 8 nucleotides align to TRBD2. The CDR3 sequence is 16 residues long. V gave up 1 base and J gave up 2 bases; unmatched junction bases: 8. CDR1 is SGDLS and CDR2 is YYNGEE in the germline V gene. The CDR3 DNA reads TGTGCCAGCAGCGTAAGCCCCGGAGCGGGGGCCTACGAGCAGTACTTC. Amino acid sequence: CASSVSPGAGAYEQYF.

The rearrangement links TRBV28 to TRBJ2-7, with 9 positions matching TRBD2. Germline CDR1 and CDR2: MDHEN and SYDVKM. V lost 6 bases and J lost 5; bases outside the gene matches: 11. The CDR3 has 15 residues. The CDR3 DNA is TGTGCCAGCAGGGGAAGTAGCGGGAGAGCTGACGAGCAGTACTTC. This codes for CASRGSSGRADEQYF.

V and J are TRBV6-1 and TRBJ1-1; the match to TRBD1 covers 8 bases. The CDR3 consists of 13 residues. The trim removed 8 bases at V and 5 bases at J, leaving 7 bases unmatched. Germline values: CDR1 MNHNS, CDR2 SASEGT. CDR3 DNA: TGTGCCAGCCCCGAACACAGGGGGACTGAAGCTTTCTTT. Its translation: CASPEHRGTEAFF.

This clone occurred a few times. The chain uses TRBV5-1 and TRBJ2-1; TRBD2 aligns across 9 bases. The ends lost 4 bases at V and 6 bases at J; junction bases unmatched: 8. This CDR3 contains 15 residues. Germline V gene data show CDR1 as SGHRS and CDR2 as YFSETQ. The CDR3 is CASSATSGSPNEQFF. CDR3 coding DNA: TGCGCCAGCAGCGCCACTAGCGGGTCCCCCAATGAGCAGTTCTTC.

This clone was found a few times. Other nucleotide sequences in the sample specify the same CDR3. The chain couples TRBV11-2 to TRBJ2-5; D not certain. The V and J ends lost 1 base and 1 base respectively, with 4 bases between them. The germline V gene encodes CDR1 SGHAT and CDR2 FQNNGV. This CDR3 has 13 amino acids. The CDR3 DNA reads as TGTGCCAGCAGCTTAGGTCTCCAAGAGACCCAGTACTTC. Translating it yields CASSLGLQETQYF. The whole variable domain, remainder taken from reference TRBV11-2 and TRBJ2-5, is EAGVAQSPRYKIIEKRQSVAFWCNPISGHATLYWYQQILGQGPKLLIQFQNNGVVDDSQLPKDRFSAERLKGVDSTLKIQPAKLEDSAVYLCASSLGLQETQYFGPGTRLLVL.

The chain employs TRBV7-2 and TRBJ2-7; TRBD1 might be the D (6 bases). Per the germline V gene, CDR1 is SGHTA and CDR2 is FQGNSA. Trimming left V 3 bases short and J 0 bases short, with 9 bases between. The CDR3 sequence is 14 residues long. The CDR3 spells CASSFSGDSYEQYF. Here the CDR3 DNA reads TGTGCCAGCAGCTTTTCAGGGGACTCCTACGAGCAGTACTTC.

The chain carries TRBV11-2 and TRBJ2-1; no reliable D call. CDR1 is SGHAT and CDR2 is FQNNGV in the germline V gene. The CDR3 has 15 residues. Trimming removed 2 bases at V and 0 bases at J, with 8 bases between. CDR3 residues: CASSLPHGSYNEQFF. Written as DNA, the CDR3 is TGTGCCAGCAGCTTACCCCACGGCTCCTACAATGAGCAGTTCTTC.

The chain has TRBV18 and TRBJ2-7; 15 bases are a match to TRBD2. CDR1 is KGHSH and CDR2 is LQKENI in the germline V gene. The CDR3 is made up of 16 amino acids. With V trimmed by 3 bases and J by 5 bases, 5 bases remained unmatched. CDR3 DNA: TGTGCCAGCTCACCTCCGGGACTAGCGGGAGGCAACGAGCAGTACTTC. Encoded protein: CASSPPGLAGGNEQYF.

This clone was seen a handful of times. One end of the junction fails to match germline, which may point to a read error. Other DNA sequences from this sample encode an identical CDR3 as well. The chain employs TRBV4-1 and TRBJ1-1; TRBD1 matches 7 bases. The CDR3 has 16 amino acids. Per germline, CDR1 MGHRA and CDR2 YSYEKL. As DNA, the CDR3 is TGTGCCAGCAGCCAAGACTGGGCAGGGGGAAACACTGAAGCTTTCTTT. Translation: CASSQDWAGGNTEAFF.

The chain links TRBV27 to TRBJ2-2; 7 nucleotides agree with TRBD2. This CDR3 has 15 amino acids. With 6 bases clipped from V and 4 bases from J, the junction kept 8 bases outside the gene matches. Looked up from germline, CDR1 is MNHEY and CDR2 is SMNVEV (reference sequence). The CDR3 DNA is TGTGCCAGCAGAGGGTCTAGCGGAGGCACCGGGGAGCTGTTTTTT. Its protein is CASRGSSGGTGELFF.

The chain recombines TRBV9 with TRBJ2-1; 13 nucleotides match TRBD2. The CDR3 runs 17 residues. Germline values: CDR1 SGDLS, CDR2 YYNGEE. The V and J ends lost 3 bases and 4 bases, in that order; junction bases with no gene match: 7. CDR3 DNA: TGTGCCAGCAGCGACAGGACTAGCGGGAGCCCTTACAATGAGCAGTTCTTC. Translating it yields CASSDRTSGSPYNEQFF.

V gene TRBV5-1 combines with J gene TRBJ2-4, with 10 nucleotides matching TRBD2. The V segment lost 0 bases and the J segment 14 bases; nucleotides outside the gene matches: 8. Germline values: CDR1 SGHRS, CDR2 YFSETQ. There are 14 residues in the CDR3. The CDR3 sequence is CASSLAEAGGHKYF. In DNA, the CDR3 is TGCGCCAGCAGCTTGGCCGAAGCGGGAGGGCATAAGTACTTC.